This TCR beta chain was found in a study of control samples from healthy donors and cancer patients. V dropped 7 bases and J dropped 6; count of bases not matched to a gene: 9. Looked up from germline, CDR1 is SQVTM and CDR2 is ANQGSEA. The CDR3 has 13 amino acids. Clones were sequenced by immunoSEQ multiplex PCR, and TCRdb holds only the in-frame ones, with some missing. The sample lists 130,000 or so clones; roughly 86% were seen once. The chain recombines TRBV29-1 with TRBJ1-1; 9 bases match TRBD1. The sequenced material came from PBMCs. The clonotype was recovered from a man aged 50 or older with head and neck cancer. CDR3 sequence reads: CSGRMGQGAEAFF. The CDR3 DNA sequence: TGCAGCGGAAGGATGGGACAGGGTGCTGAAGCTTTCTTT.